A single sample is the source of the 24 T cell receptor beta chains below, sequenced in a study of blood T cell repertoires in COVID-19. Libraries were prepared by immunoSEQ multiplex PCR; TCRdb keeps only in-frame clonotypes and omits some of them. Of over 450,000 clones listed, roughly nine tenths are singletons. The sequenced sample consisted of peripheral blood. Receptor source: a woman between 50 and 59 years old with COVID-19, enrolled during active disease.

This clone was counted once. This same CDR3 is encoded by further DNA sequences in the sample. The V gene is TRBV9, the J gene TRBJ2-5; D gene ambiguous. V was pared by 2 bases and J by 2 bases, with 10 bases between. Germline V gene data show CDR1 as SGDLS and CDR2 as YYNGEE. The CDR3 is 14 amino acids. CDR3 loop: CASSVGTTQETQYF. In DNA form, the CDR3 reads TGTGCCAGCAGCGTCGGCACTACTCAAGAGACCCAGTACTTC.

The CDR3 here is CASSRTGLMNSGNTIYF. The CDR3 DNA reads as TGTGCCAGCAGCCGTACGGGACTTATGAACTCTGGAAACACCATATATTTT. The V call is TRBV21-1, the J call TRBJ1-3. TRBV21-1 is noted as a pseudogene. The CDR3 covers 17 residues.

J is TRBJ2-7 and V is TRBV15, with TRBD2 matching 8 bases. This CDR3 comprises 15 residues. Per the germline V gene, CDR1 is LNHNV and CDR2 is YYDKDF (reference sequence). V was pared by 1 base and J by 5 bases, with 7 bases of the junction left unmatched. The CDR3 protein is CATSRVSGGTDEQYF. CDR3 DNA sequence: TGTGCCACCAGCAGAGTCTCGGGGGGGACCGACGAGCAGTACTTC. The full variable domain, rest sourced from reference TRBV15 and TRBJ2-7, is DAMVIQNPRYQVTQFGKPVTLSCSQTLNHNVMYWYQQKSSQAPKLLFHYYDKDFNNEADTPDNFQSRRPNTSFCFLDIRSPGLGDTAMYLCATSRVSGGTDEQYFGPGTRLTVT.

This clone was counted once. V and J are TRBV7-3 and TRBJ2-3; 12 bases align to TRBD2. Germline CDR1 and CDR2: SGHTA and FQGTGA. This CDR3 region has 16 residues. J gave up 3 bases and V 5 bases, and 6 bases lay outside the gene matches. The CDR3 sequence: CASSPSGGAGTDTQYF. CDR3 in DNA: TGTGCCAGCAGCCCTAGCGGGGGGGCTGGTACAGATACGCAGTATTTT.

This clone was picked up one time. V is TRBV4-1 and J is TRBJ1-5; D is uncertain. Trimming removed 2 bases from V and 3 bases from J, with 20 bases in between. Germline V gene lookup returns CDR1 MGHRA and CDR2 YSYEKL. The CDR3 covers 18 residues. CDR3 sequence: CASSQHPPAPRFNQPQHF. CDR3 nucleotides: TGCGCCAGCAGCCAACACCCCCCGGCTCCCAGGTTCAATCAGCCCCAGCATTTT.

The genes are TRBV10-3 and TRBJ2-7; the match to TRBD1 covers 9 bases. The CDR3 extends over 14 amino acids. Per germline, CDR1 ENHRY and CDR2 SYGVKD. V shed 10 bases and J 4 bases; nucleotides not matched to a gene: 11. The CDR3 DNA sequence: TGTGCCACCCACCCGGGACAGGGAAATTACGAGCAGTACTTC. It specifies CATHPGQGNYEQYF.

The chain uses TRBV18 and TRBJ2-7, with 9 bases matching TRBD1. CDR1 and CDR2 from the germline V gene are KGHSH and LQKENI. CDR3 length: 14 amino acids. The V segment lost 3 bases and the J segment 5 bases; nucleotides outside the gene matches: 5. As DNA, the CDR3 is TGTGCCAGCTCACCCTGGACAGGGGACGACGAGCAGTACTTC. Translating gives CASSPWTGDDEQYF.

The rearrangement links TRBV5-1 to TRBJ1-4, with TRBD1 as a possible D gene (5 bases). The CDR3 has 14 amino acids. V was clipped by 0 bases and J by 5 bases, with 8 bases between them. The germline gives CDR1 SGHRS, CDR2 YFSETQ. This CDR3 is CASSLGDWNEKLFF. Written as DNA, the CDR3 is TGCGCCAGCAGCTTGGGGGACTGGAATGAAAAACTGTTTTTT.

This clone is a singleton in its sample. The chain carries TRBV6-6 and TRBJ2-2, with a possible D match to TRBD2 (6 bases). Germline CDR1 is MNHNY and CDR2 is SVGAGI (reference sequence). Trimming shortened V by 8 bases and J by 8 bases, and 9 bases separated the two germline ends. The CDR3 spans 11 residues. CDR3 protein: CASQSGGELFF. CDR3 coding DNA: TGTGCCAGCCAAAGCGGGGGGGAGCTGTTTTTT.

V and J are TRBV9 and TRBJ2-7; D might be TRBD2 (5 bases). The germline V gene encodes CDR1 SGDLS and CDR2 YYNGEE. The CDR3 is made up of 13 amino acids. The V and J ends lost 6 bases and 7 bases respectively, with 17 bases between them. The CDR3 here is CASNNLGLGEQYF. The CDR3 DNA reads as TGTGCCAGCAACAACCTCGGACTGGGAGAGCAGTACTTC.

The V call is TRBV14, the J call TRBJ1-4; 9 nucleotides match TRBD1. J was trimmed by 6 bases and V by 3 bases; bases with no gene match: 5. CDR1 is SGHDN and CDR2 is FVKESK in the germline V gene. CDR3 size: 15 residues. The chain's CDR3 is CASSQMGQGYEKLFF. The CDR3 DNA sequence: TGTGCCAGCAGCCAGATGGGACAGGGCTATGAAAAACTGTTTTTT.

The chain carries TRBV27 and TRBJ1-5, with D possibly being TRBD1 (6 bases). Germline CDR1 and CDR2: MNHEY and SMNVEV (reference sequence). V lost 2 bases and J lost 11, with 10 bases in between. The CDR3 spans 12 residues. CDR3 nucleotide sequence: TGTGCCAGCAGTTTAATAGGGGGAGCCCAGCATTTT. Translation: CASSLIGGAQHF.

Many counts were recorded for this clone. J is TRBJ1-6 and V is TRBV3-1 (or the pseudogene TRBV3-2), with TRBD1 as a possible D gene (6 bases). Germline assignment: CDR1 LGHDT and CDR2 YNNKEL (reference sequence). V was trimmed by 4 bases and J by 8 bases, leaving 12 bases between them. The CDR3 runs 14 residues. Written as DNA, the CDR3 is TGTGCCAGCAGCCCTTTGGGGGCGGATTCACCCCTCCACTTT. Protein sequence: CASSPLGADSPLHF.

The chain carries TRBV27 and TRBJ2-3, with 10 positions matching TRBD1. Germline loops: CDR1 MNHEY, CDR2 SMNVEV (reference sequence). This CDR3 has 15 residues. Germline trimming cut 8 bases from V and 4 bases from J; bases unmatched to any gene: 9. The CDR3 region is CASGVGGQGSDTQYF. The CDR3 nucleotides read TGTGCCAGCGGGGTTGGGGGACAGGGGTCAGATACGCAGTATTTT.

With regard to this clone: Other DNA sequences from this sample encode an identical CDR3 as well. CDR3 region: CASSFDRGDQPQHF. The CDR3 nucleotides read TGTGCCAGCAGCTTCGACAGGGGAGATCAGCCCCAGCATTTT. The chain has TRBV7-2 and TRBJ1-5; 8 nucleotides match TRBD1. Germline CDR1 SGHTA, CDR2 FQGNSA. Unmatched junction bases numbered 3, after V lost 3 bases and J lost 5 bases. The CDR3 runs to 14 residues.

This clone was seen just once. The chain links TRBV5-1 to TRBJ1-3, with D hard to call. Germline V gene data show CDR1 as SGHRS and CDR2 as YFSETQ. This CDR3 is built from 15 residues. V lost 1 base, J lost 0 bases, and 8 bases lay in between. CDR3 region: CASSLSGLSGNTIYF. CDR3 sequence (DNA): TGCGCCAGCAGCTTGTCAGGCCTCTCTGGAAACACCATATATTTT. The full variable domain, with the rest looked up from reference TRBV5-1 and TRBJ1-3, is KAGVTQTPRYLIKTRGQQVTLSCSPISGHRSVSWYQQTPGQGLQFLFEYFSETQRNKGNFPGRFSGRQFSNSRSEMNVSTLELGDSALYLCASSLSGLSGNTIYFGEGSWLTVV.

This clone was seen more than once but under ten times. The gene calls are TRBV14 and TRBJ1-2; D remains ambiguous. CDR3 length: 15 residues. Germline V gives CDR1 SGHDN, CDR2 FVKESK. The V and J ends lost 1 base and 4 bases respectively, with 13 bases between them. CDR3 DNA: TGTGCCAGCAGCCAAGGCTGGAACAGTCCCTATGGCTACACCTTC. This gives the protein CASSQGWNSPYGYTF. The full variable domain, with the rest looked up from reference TRBV14 and TRBJ1-2, is EAGVTQFPSHSVIEKGQTVTLRCDPISGHDNLYWYRRVMGKEIKFLLHFVKESKQDESGMPNNRFLAERTGGTYSTLKVQPAELEDSGVYFCASSQGWNSPYGYTFGSGTRLTVV.

The chain recombines TRBV12-3 or TRBV12-4 with TRBJ1-2, with 10 bases that match TRBD1. CDR3 length equals 13 residues. The J segment lost 6 bases and the V segment lost 8 bases, leaving 6 bases of the junction unmatched. The CDR3 sequence is CASDSGQGDGYTF. The CDR3 DNA is TGTGCCAGCGATTCTGGACAGGGGGATGGCTACACCTTC.

This clone was counted only a few times. CDR3 nucleotides: TGTGCCAGCAGCCAAGTTTCGGGACAGGGCTACGAGCAGTACTTC. Translated: CASSQVSGQGYEQYF. The chain combines TRBV3-1 (or the pseudogene TRBV3-2) with TRBJ2-7; 9 nucleotides agree with TRBD1. Germline assignment: CDR1 LGHDT and CDR2 YNNKEL (reference sequence). This CDR3 spans 15 amino acids. After removal of 1 base from V and 3 bases from J, the junction contained 4 bases not matched to a gene.

This chain joins TRBV6-5 and TRBJ1-1, with unresolved D. Trimming stripped 11 bases from V and 0 bases from J, with 16 bases between. The CDR3 sequence is 14 residues long. The germline V gene encodes CDR1 MNHEY and CDR2 SVGAGI. CDR3 residues: CALLKEGVNTEAFF. CDR3 nucleotide sequence: TGTGCCCTCCTCAAGGAGGGAGTGAACACTGAAGCTTTCTTT.

The gene calls are TRBV19 and TRBJ1-2; D unresolved. The CDR3 covers 16 residues. V lost 0 bases and J 5 bases, leaving 16 bases between the germline ends. Germline-derived CDR1 and CDR2 are LNHDA and SQIVND (reference sequence). CDR3 protein: CASSIDLEAGVYGYTF. The CDR3 region has the DNA TGTGCCAGTAGTATAGATCTGGAGGCCGGGGTATATGGCTACACCTTC.

V gene TRBV9 combines with J gene TRBJ1-5; a weak D match, TRBD1 (5 bases). The CDR3 totals 13 residues. Deletions cut 0 bases from V and 5 bases from J, with 6 bases between. Germline lookup yields CDR1 SGDLS and CDR2 YYNGEE. The CDR3 reads CASSVAGDQPQHF. CDR3 sequence (DNA): TGTGCCAGCAGCGTAGCGGGGGATCAGCCCCAGCATTTT. Drawing the rest from reference TRBV9 and TRBJ1-5, the complete variable domain is DSGVTQTPKHLITATGQRVTLRCSPRSGDLSVYWYQQSLDQGLQFLIQYYNGEERAKGNILERFSAQQFPDLHSELNLSSLELGDSALYFCASSVAGDQPQHFGDGTRLSIL.

The V call is TRBV6-1, the J call TRBJ1-5; 8 positions agree with TRBD1. The CDR3 has 17 residues. Losses at the gene ends were 0 bases for V and 1 base for J; bases not matched to a gene: 5. In germline, CDR1 is MNHNS, CDR2 SASEGT. The chain's CDR3 is CASSEAYGQGSNQPQHF. CDR3 bases: TGTGCCAGCAGTGAAGCGTATGGACAGGGCAGCAATCAGCCCCAGCATTTT.

This chain uses TRBV29-1 with TRBJ2-7; D is perhaps TRBD2 (5 bases). Germline-derived CDR1 and CDR2 are SQVTM and ANQGSEA. The V and J ends lost 0 bases and 3 bases respectively, with 9 bases between them. The CDR3 is made up of 13 amino acids. The CDR3 DNA sequence: TGCAGCGTTGAAGAGAGGGTTGGCTACGAGCAGTACTTC. Residues: CSVEERVGYEQYF.